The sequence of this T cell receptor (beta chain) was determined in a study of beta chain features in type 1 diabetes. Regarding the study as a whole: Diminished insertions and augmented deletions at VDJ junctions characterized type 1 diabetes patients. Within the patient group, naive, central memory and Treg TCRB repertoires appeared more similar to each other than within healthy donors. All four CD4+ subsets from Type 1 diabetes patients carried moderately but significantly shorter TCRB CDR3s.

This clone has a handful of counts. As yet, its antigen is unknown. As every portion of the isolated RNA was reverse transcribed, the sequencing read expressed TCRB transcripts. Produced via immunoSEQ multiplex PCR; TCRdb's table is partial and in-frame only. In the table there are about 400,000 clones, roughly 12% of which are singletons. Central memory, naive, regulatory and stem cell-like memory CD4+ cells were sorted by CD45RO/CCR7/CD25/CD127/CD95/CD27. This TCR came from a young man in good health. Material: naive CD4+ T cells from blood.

CDR3 loop: CASEENTEAFF. In nucleotides, the CDR3 is TGTGCCAGCGAGGAGAACACTGAAGCTTTCTTT. The rearrangement links TRBV2 to TRBJ1-1; no firm D call. Looked up from germline, CDR1 is SNHLY and CDR2 is FYNNEI. Trimming left V 8 bases short and J 1 base short, with 5 bases between. The length of the CDR3 is 11 residues.